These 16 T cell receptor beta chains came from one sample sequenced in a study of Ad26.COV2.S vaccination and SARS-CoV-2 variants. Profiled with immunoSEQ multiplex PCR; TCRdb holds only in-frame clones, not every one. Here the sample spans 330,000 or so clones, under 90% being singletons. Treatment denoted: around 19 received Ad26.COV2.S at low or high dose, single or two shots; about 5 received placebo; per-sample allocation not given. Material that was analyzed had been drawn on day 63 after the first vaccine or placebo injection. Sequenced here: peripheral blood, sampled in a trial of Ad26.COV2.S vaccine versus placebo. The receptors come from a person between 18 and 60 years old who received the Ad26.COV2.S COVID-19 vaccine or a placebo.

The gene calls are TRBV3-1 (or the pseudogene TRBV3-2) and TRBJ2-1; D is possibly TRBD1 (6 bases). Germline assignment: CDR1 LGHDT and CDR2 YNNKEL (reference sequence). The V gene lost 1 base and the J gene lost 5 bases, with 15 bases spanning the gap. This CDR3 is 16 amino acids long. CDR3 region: CASSQARTVLNNEQFF. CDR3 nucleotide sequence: TGTGCCAGCAGCCAAGCAAGGACAGTCCTGAACAATGAGCAGTTCTTC.

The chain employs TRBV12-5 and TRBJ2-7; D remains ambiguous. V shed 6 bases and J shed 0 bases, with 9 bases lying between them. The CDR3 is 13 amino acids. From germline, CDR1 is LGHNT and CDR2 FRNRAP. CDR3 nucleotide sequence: TGTGCTAGTGGGTCTACAGTCTCCTACGAGCAGTACTTC. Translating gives CASGSTVSYEQYF. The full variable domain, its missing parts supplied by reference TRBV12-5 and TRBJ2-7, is DARVTQTPRHKVTEMGQEVTMRCQPILGHNTVFWYRQTMMQGLELLAYFRNRAPLDDSGMPKDRFSAEMPDATLATLKIQPSEPRDSAVYFCASGSTVSYEQYFGPGTRLTVT.

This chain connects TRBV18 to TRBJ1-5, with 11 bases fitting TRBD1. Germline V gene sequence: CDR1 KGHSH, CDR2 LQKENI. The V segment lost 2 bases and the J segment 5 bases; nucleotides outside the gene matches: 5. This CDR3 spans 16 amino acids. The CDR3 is CASSPAVGQGDQPQHF. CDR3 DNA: TGTGCCAGCTCACCAGCCGTGGGACAGGGGGATCAGCCCCAGCATTTT.

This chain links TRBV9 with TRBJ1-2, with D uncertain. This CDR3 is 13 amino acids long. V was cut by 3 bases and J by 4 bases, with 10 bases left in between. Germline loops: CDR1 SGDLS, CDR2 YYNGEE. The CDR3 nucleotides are TGTGCCAGCAGCGAAGGGCTGATCTATGGCTACACCTTC. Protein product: CASSEGLIYGYTF.

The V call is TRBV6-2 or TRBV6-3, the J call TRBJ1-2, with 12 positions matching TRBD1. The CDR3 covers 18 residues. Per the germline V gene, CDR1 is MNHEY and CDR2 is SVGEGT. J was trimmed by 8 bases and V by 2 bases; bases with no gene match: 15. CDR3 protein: CASSYRGTGGRLPQGYTF. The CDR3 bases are TGTGCCAGCAGTTACCGGGGGACAGGGGGCCGACTCCCGCAGGGCTACACCTTC.

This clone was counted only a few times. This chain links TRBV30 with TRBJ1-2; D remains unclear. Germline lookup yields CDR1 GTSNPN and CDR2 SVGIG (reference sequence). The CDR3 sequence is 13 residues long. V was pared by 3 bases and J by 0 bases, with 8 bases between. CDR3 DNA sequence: TGTGCCTGGAGGATGGTAGCTAACTATGGCTACACCTTC. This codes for CAWRMVANYGYTF.

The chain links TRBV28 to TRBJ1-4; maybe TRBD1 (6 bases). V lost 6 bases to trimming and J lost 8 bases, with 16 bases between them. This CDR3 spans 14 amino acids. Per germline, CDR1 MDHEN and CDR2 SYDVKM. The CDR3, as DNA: TGTGCCAGCAGCACCGGGACGACAGGAGAAAAACTGTTTTTT. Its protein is CASSTGTTGEKLFF. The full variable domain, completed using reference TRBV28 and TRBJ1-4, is DVKVTQSSRYLVKRTGEKVFLECVQDMDHENMFWYRQDPGLGLRLIYFSYDVKMKEKGDIPEGYSVSREKKERFSLILESASTNQTSMYLCASSTGTTGEKLFFGSGTQLSVL.

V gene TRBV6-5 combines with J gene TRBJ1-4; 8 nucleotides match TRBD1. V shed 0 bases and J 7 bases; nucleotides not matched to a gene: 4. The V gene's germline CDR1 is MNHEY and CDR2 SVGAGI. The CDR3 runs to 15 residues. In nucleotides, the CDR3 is TGTGCCAGCAGTTACTCCGGGACAGGAGGTGAAAAACTGTTTTTT. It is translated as CASSYSGTGGEKLFF.

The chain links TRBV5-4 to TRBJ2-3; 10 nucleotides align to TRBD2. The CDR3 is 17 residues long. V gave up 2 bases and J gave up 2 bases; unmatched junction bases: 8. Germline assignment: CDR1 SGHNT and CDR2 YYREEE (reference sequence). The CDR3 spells CASSLGASGGNTDTQYF. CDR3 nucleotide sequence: TGTGCCAGCAGCTTAGGGGCTAGCGGGGGAAACACAGATACGCAGTATTTT.

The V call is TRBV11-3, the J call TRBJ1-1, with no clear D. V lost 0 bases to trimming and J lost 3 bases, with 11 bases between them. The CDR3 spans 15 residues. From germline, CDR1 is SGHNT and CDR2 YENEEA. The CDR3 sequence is CASSLDGGYDTEAFF. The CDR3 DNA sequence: TGTGCCAGCAGCTTAGATGGTGGGTACGACACTGAAGCTTTCTTT.

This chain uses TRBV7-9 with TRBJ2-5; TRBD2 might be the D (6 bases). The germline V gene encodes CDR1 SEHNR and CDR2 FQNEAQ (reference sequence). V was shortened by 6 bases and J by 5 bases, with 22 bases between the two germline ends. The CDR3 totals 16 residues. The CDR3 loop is CASSSGGSSQRETQYF. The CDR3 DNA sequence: TGTGCCAGCAGTTCAGGAGGGAGTAGTCAGAGGGAGACCCAGTACTTC. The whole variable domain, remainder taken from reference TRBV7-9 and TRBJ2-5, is DTGVSQNPRHKITKRGQNVTFRCDPISEHNRLYWYRQTLGQGPEFLTYFQNEAQLEKSRLLSDRFSAERPKGSFSTLEIQRTEQGDSAMYLCASSSGGSSQRETQYFGPGTRLLVL.

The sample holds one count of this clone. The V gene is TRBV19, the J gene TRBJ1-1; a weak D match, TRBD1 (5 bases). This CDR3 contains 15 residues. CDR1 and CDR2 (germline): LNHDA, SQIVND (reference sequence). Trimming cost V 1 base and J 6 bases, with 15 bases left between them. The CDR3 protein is CASSIVGVGQPEAFF. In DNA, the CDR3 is TGTGCCAGTAGTATAGTGGGGGTAGGGCAGCCTGAAGCTTTCTTT.

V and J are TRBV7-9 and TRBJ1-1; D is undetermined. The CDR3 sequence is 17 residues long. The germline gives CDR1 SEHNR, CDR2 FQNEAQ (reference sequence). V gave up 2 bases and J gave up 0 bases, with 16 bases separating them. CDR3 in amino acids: CASSLRPIGVLNTEAFF. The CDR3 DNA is TGTGCCAGCAGCTTACGCCCTATTGGGGTTCTGAACACTGAAGCTTTCTTT.

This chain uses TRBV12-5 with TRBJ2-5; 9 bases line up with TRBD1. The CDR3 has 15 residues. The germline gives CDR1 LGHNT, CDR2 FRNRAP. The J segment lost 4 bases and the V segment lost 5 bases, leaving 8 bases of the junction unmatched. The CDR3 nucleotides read TGTGCTAGTGGTCCAGGGACAGGGAGAGGAGAGACCCAGTACTTC. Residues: CASGPGTGRGETQYF.

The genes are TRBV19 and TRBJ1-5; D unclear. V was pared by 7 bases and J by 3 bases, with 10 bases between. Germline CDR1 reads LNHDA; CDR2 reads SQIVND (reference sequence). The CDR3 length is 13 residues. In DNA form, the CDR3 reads TGTGCCAGTACTCAGCCGAACAATCAGCCCCAGCATTTT. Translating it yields CASTQPNNQPQHF.

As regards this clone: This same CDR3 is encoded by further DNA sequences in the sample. CDR3 nucleotide sequence: TGTGCCAGCAGCTTAGGACAGGGTTTCTATAATTCACCCCTCCACTTT. It encodes CASSLGQGFYNSPLHF. This chain joins TRBV7-9 and TRBJ1-6, with TRBD1 matching 7 bases. The ends lost 1 base at V and 3 bases at J; junction bases unmatched: 3. CDR1 and CDR2 (germline): SEHNR, FQNEAQ (reference sequence). This CDR3 comprises 16 residues. Together with reference TRBV7-9 and TRBJ1-6, the CDR3 gives the full variable domain: DTGVSQNPRHKITKRGQNVTFRCDPISEHNRLYWYRQTLGQGPEFLTYFQNEAQLEKSRLLSDRFSAERPKGSFSTLEIQRTEQGDSAMYLCASSLGQGFYNSPLHFGNGTRLTVT.